This is a list of T cell receptor beta chains from one sample in a study of T-cell memory formation after mild COVID-19. TCRdb re-derived calls from the 5' RACE reads in MiXCR, one entry per CDR3 protein. The sample has roughly 450,000 distinct CDR3 sequences, under 20% seen once. Sequenced input: PBMCs or a T cell subset sorted from them (not recorded which). These receptors originate from a man in his late teens or twenties who had mild COVID-19 (a few samples of this study predate the infection). Cell type and time point are not known. The CDR3 runs from the conserved cysteine through the conserved F or W. Fields, in order: V gene, J gene, CDR3 protein.

TRBV7-8,TRBJ2-3,CASSFPGQGTDTQYF
TRBV6-4,TRBJ2-1,CASSFTGGFNEQFF
TRBV9,TRBJ2-1,CASSVDRGGEQFF
TRBV5-1,TRBJ2-7,CASSLAPGVHEQYF
TRBV15,TRBJ2-3,CATSGVGDTQYF
TRBV30,TRBJ2-3,CAWKVPSRTDTQYF
TRBV5-6,TRBJ2-5,CASSFGPGTQETQYF
TRBV6-5,TRBJ2-5,CASSYSWAPSQETQYF
TRBV7-8,TRBJ1-1,CASSLRRVPNGEAFF
TRBV29-1,TRBJ1-2,CSVEVGGYGYTF
TRBV4-1,TRBJ1-5,CASSQATGINQPQHF
TRBV5-1,TRBJ1-6,CASRTSYNSPLHF
TRBV5-1,TRBJ1-5,CASSLILPSGTGEDQPQHF
TRBV20-1,TRBJ1-5,CSARRSTGTGLQPQHF
TRBV7-8,TRBJ1-4,CASSASGGMNEKLFF
TRBV5-1,TRBJ1-1,CASSWTGLENTEAFF
TRBV12-3/TRBV12-4,TRBJ2-1,CASSPPGLAGNNEQFF
TRBV7-9,TRBJ2-5,CASRIAETQYF
TRBV27,TRBJ1-1,CASRPREGENTEAFF
TRBV25-1,TRBJ2-7,CASSEGQGPYEQYF
TRBV10-3,TRBJ1-1,CAISESRDRRGTEAFF
TRBV11-2,TRBJ1-2,CASSLDHTNYGYTF
TRBV5-1,TRBJ2-3,CASTYRGLPDTQYF
TRBV5-6,TRBJ2-1,CASSLAGLVRDNEQFF
TRBV7-6,TRBJ2-7,CASTPAALGDEQYF
TRBV9,TRBJ1-1,CASSPSLVAGNTEAFF